This TCR beta chain was found in a study of Ad26.COV2.S vaccination and SARS-CoV-2 variants. General study results and limits: Vaccine recipients showed a spike-specific TCR breadth that was higher than in placebo recipients. Measures of TCR breadth and depth may have fallen short of total T cell responses.

Concerning this clone: Its antigen is as yet unknown.

Treatment meaning: some 20 received Ad26.COV2.S at low or high dose, single or two shots; 5 received placebo; per-sample allocation not given. After the first vaccine or placebo injection, samples were drawn on day 63. Sequenced by immunoSEQ multiplex PCR; TCRdb stores in-frame clones only, minus some. The data contain roughly 700,000 clones, around 92% of them singletons. The V end lost 5 bases, the J end lost 0 bases, and 8 bases lay between the germline ends. CDR3 length: 13 residues. CDR1 and CDR2 (germline): SEHNR, FQNEAQ (reference sequence). The starting material was peripheral blood, obtained in a trial of Ad26.COV2.S vaccine versus placebo. This sequence was found in a person between 18 and 60 years old who received the Ad26.COV2.S COVID-19 vaccine or a placebo. The chain combines TRBV7-9 with TRBJ2-7, with unresolved D. CDR3 in amino acids: CASSPNPSYEQYF. CDR3 in DNA: TGTGCCAGCAGCCCCAATCCCTCCTACGAGCAGTACTTC.